Listed here are 30 T cell receptor beta chains from one sample, sequenced in a study of CD8 T cells in ankylosing spondylitis. The study's findings and limits: Characteristic, it appeared, of ankylosing spondylitis blood was a TCR beta motif of eight highly homologous variants.

TCRdb fed the 5' RACE reads into MiXCR, producing one record per CDR3 protein. The data contain a few hundred thousand distinct CDR3 sequences, about a sixth of them singletons. These receptors' antigens are unknown. The sequencing sample was made of blood, either unsorted or a sorted T cell fraction (not recorded which). The source of these receptors is a male donor with ankylosing spondylitis.

This clonotype was recorded a few times. J is TRBJ2-7 and V is TRBV4-2, with D possibly TRBD2 on 5 matching bases. The V and J ends lost 4 bases and 9 bases respectively, with 16 bases between them. In germline, CDR1 is LGHNA, CDR2 YNFKEQ. This CDR3 is built from 13 residues. CDR3 DNA sequence: TGTGCCAGCAGCCTCAACCCAGAGGAGGTGCAGTACTTC. Translated: CASSLNPEEVQYF.

This clonotype was detected only a few times. The gene calls are TRBV12-3 or TRBV12-4 and TRBJ1-1; the D gene is possibly TRBD1 (5 bases). The CDR3 runs 13 residues. Trimming pared 5 bases from V and 5 bases from J, leaving 12 bases between. The CDR3 sequence is CASSPAGRTEAFF. For the CDR3, the DNA is TGTGCCAGCAGTCCCGCAGGGAGGACTGAAGCTTTCTTT.

The table lists this clonotype with a few counts. CDR3 sequence reads: CASSVNPVTGELFF. The DNA for the CDR3 is TGTGCCAGCAGCGTCAATCCCGTCACCGGGGAGCTGTTTTTT. The V call is TRBV7-3, the J call TRBJ2-2; D remains ambiguous. Per germline, CDR1 SGHTA and CDR2 FQGTGA. Trimming left V 5 bases short and J 4 bases short, with 11 bases between. This CDR3 is built from 14 residues.

This clonotype was seen a few times. This chain connects TRBV13 to TRBJ2-7; 10 bases are shared with TRBD2. V lost 2 bases to trimming and J lost 4 bases; unmatched junction nucleotides: 8. The CDR3 totals 16 residues. CDR1 is PRHDT, CDR2 FYEKMQ, per germline (reference sequence). In nucleotides, the CDR3 is TGTGCCAGCAGCTTACGACTAGCGGGCATTAATTACGAGCAGTACTTC. As protein: CASSLRLAGINYEQYF.

This chain connects TRBV7-9 to TRBJ2-5; D remains ambiguous. The CDR3 extends over 15 amino acids. Germline V gene lookup returns CDR1 SEHNR and CDR2 FQNEAQ (reference sequence). V was trimmed by 1 base and J by 0 bases, leaving 9 bases between them. The CDR3 coding sequence is TGTGCCAGCAGCTTAGATAGGACCGACCAAGAGACCCAGTACTTC. It translates to CASSLDRTDQETQYF.

This chain uses TRBV4-2 with TRBJ2-5, with 10 bases fitting TRBD2. V shed 3 bases, J shed 5 bases, and the junction held 15 bases outside the gene matches. This CDR3 comprises 18 residues. Per germline, CDR1 LGHNA and CDR2 YNFKEQ. DNA of the CDR3: TGTGCCAGCAGCCACTTCCCCGAAAGCGGGGGGGCCCTTGAGACCCAGTACTTC. Its translation is CASSHFPESGGALETQYF.

DNA of the CDR3: TGCGCCAGCAGCCAAGTGAGGCAGGCGCCAGGAAACACCATATATTTT. Protein: CASSQVRQAPGNTIYF. The chain employs TRBV4-1 and TRBJ1-3; D is undetermined. Trimming removed 1 base from V and 4 bases from J, with 14 bases in between. The V gene's germline CDR1 is MGHRA and CDR2 YSYEKL. The CDR3 is 16 residues long.

The V and J genes are TRBV7-9 and TRBJ2-1; TRBD2 is a possible D gene (5 bases). Trimming shortened V by 5 bases and J by 0 bases, and 14 bases separated the two germline ends. The CDR3 is 16 residues long. Germline V gene sequence: CDR1 SEHNR, CDR2 FQNEAQ (reference sequence). The CDR3 loop reads CASSPQSGSSYNEQFF. Here the CDR3 DNA reads TGTGCCAGCAGCCCCCAAAGCGGCAGCTCCTACAATGAGCAGTTCTTC.

A note on this clonotype: At one boundary the junction diverges from the germline segment, which might be a read error. The J gene is TRBJ2-2, the V gene TRBV7-9; the D gene is possibly TRBD2 (5 bases). CDR3 length: 14 amino acids. Germline-derived CDR1 and CDR2 are SEHNR and FQNEAQ (reference sequence). In DNA form, the CDR3 reads TGTGCCAGCAGCCTAGCCAGACGCGCCGGGGAGCTGTTTTTT. Amino acid sequence: CASSLARRAGELFF.

This clonotype has just a few counts. The V call is TRBV6-2 or TRBV6-3, the J call TRBJ2-1; 13 bases agree with TRBD2. Trimming at V came to 5 bases and at J to 1 base, leaving 11 bases not matched to a gene. CDR1 is MNHEY and CDR2 is SVGEGT in the germline V gene. This CDR3 is 19 amino acids long. The CDR3 DNA sequence: TGTGCCAGCAGTCCCGAAAGAGGACTAGCGGGAGAATCCTACAATGAGCAGTTCTTC. It is translated as CASSPERGLAGESYNEQFF.

This clonotype occurred a few times. The chain combines TRBV6-1 with TRBJ2-7; D is uncertain. Looked up from germline, CDR1 is MNHNS and CDR2 is SASEGT. The CDR3 has 14 residues. Trimming stripped 8 bases from V and 2 bases from J, with 16 bases between. CDR3 in DNA: TGTGCCAGCGCCTCTGGTGGCGGAACCTACGAGCAGTACTTC. Protein sequence: CASASGGGTYEQYF.

A few counts support this clonotype. This sequence joins TRBV7-9 and TRBJ2-5; D may be TRBD2 (5 bases). Germline CDR1 is SEHNR and CDR2 is FQNEAQ (reference sequence). The CDR3 sequence is 16 residues long. V lost 5 bases, J lost 2 bases, and 18 bases lay in between. CDR3 residues: CASSAGLSHLQETQYF. The DNA for the CDR3 is TGTGCCAGCAGCGCCGGACTGTCCCACCTTCAAGAGACCCAGTACTTC. Full variable domain (missing parts from reference TRBV7-9 and TRBJ2-5): DTGVSQNPRHKITKRGQNVTFRCDPISEHNRLYWYRQTLGQGPEFLTYFQNEAQLEKSRLLSDRFSAERPKGSFSTLEIQRTEQGDSAMYLCASSAGLSHLQETQYFGPGTRLLVL.

This clonotype has only a few counts. The chain uses TRBV10-3 and TRBJ2-7, with 7 bases fitting TRBD1. Germline assignment: CDR1 ENHRY and CDR2 SYGVKD. V gave up 5 bases and J gave up 2 bases; unmatched junction bases: 3. The CDR3 loop spans 13 amino acids. CDR3 sequence reads: CAISYDRAYEQYF. The CDR3 bases are TGTGCCATCAGTTATGACAGGGCCTACGAGCAGTACTTC.

This clonotype was seen a handful of times. The chain has TRBV5-8 and TRBJ2-1; 7 bases fit TRBD2. CDR3 length equals 16 residues. Germline V gene sequence: CDR1 SGHTS, CDR2 YDEGEE. J was trimmed by 0 bases and V by 1 base; bases with no gene match: 4. This CDR3 reads CASSLTAGSSYNEQFF. In DNA, the CDR3 is TGTGCCAGCAGCTTGACAGCGGGGAGCTCCTACAATGAGCAGTTCTTC.

The rearrangement uses TRBV30 and TRBJ2-1; maybe TRBD1 (6 bases). The germline CDR1 and CDR2 sequences are GTSNPN and SVGIG (reference sequence). The CDR3 has 13 amino acids. V lost 0 bases and J 7 bases, leaving 10 bases between the germline ends. The CDR3 sequence: CAWSVQGGNEQFF. The CDR3 DNA sequence: TGTGCCTGGAGTGTACAGGGCGGGAATGAGCAGTTCTTC. The full variable domain, completed using reference TRBV30 and TRBJ2-1, is SQTIHQWPATLVQPVGSPLSLECTVEGTSNPNLYWYRQAAGRGLQLLFYSVGIGQISSEVPQNLSASRPQDRQFILSSKKLLLSDSGFYLCAWSVQGGNEQFFGPGTRLTVL.

This chain connects TRBV7-9 to TRBJ2-1, with D possibly matching TRBD2 (6 bases). CDR3 size: 15 residues. Trimming shortened V by 0 bases and J by 7 bases, and 13 bases separated the two germline ends. Looked up from germline, CDR1 is SEHNR and CDR2 is FQNEAQ (reference sequence). The CDR3: CASSLAPGERNEQFF. The CDR3 coding sequence is TGTGCCAGCAGCTTAGCCCCGGGGGAACGGAATGAGCAGTTCTTC.

This clonotype was detected only a few times. V gene TRBV12-3 or TRBV12-4 combines with J gene TRBJ2-1; a possible D gene is TRBD2 (6 bases). V shed 5 bases and J shed 2 bases, with 10 bases lying between them. There are 14 residues in the CDR3. DNA for the CDR3: TGTGCCAGCAGTCCCGGGAGTGCCTACAATGAGCAGTTCTTC. This encodes CASSPGSAYNEQFF.

This clonotype was picked up a small number of times. The chain recombines TRBV4-1 with TRBJ2-3, with D possibly being TRBD1 or TRBD2 (6 bases each). Germline CDR1 and CDR2: MGHRA and YSYEKL. This CDR3 contains 16 residues. V gave up 0 bases and J gave up 4 bases, with 14 bases separating them. CDR3 DNA sequence: TGCGCCAGCAGCCAAGATACGATGGAGGGGGCAGATACGCAGTATTTT. Translating it yields CASSQDTMEGADTQYF.

The sample holds many counts of this clonotype. The chain joins TRBV29-1 to TRBJ2-3; D remains unclear. The CDR3 has 13 amino acids. V lost 4 bases, J lost 3 bases, and 11 bases lay in between. The V gene's germline CDR1 is SQVTM and CDR2 ANQGSEA. This chain's CDR3 is CSVGVVETDTQYF. As DNA, the CDR3 is TGCAGCGTTGGGGTGGTGGAGACAGATACGCAGTATTTT.

This chain's CDR3 is CASRSRDTLRDGYTF. For the CDR3, the DNA is TGTGCCAGCAGGTCCAGGGACACACTTCGGGATGGCTACACCTTC. The rearrangement uses TRBV6-1 and TRBJ1-2, with D possibly being TRBD1 (6 bases). The V end was cut by 6 bases, the J end by 6 bases, with 20 bases between. CDR3 length: 15 amino acids. The V gene's germline CDR1 is MNHNS and CDR2 SASEGT.

In its sample, this clonotype was seen many times. The chain combines TRBV4-1 with TRBJ1-1; 7 bases fit TRBD1. This CDR3 region has 14 residues. Germline V gene data show CDR1 as MGHRA and CDR2 as YSYEKL. V lost 3 bases, J lost 5 bases, and 6 bases stayed unmatched. The CDR3 bases are TGCGCCAGCAGCCACGAGGGGGCCAGGACTGAAGCTTTCTTT. Residues: CASSHEGARTEAFF.

The chain recombines TRBV6-5 with TRBJ2-5, with no clear D. The V gene lost 2 bases and the J gene lost 5 bases, with 18 bases spanning the gap. This CDR3 contains 16 residues. Looked up from germline, CDR1 is MNHEY and CDR2 is SVGAGI. In nucleotides, the CDR3 is TGTGCCAGCAGTTACGATTGGCCAGACGTATCGGAGACCCAGTACTTC. Its protein is CASSYDWPDVSETQYF.

This clonotype occurred many times. This chain links TRBV12-3 or TRBV12-4 with TRBJ2-5, with 9 nucleotides matching TRBD1. Losses at the gene ends were 5 bases for V and 1 base for J; bases not matched to a gene: 2. There are 14 residues in the CDR3. CDR3 sequence (DNA): TGTGCCAGCAGTAACAGGGGGCCCCAAGAGACCCAGTACTTC. This encodes CASSNRGPQETQYF.

The chain carries TRBV7-8 and TRBJ2-7; D remains unclear. This CDR3 is built from 15 residues. Trimming took 1 base from V and 4 from J, leaving 14 bases between them. Germline V gene sequence: CDR1 SGHVS, CDR2 FQNEAQ. CDR3 sequence: CASSLGGELRYEQYF. The DNA for the CDR3 is TGTGCCAGCAGCTTAGGCGGAGAATTGAGATACGAGCAGTACTTC. The variable domain in full, completed from reference TRBV7-8 and TRBJ2-7, reads GAGVSQSPRYKVAKRGQDVALRCDPISGHVSLFWYQQALGQGPEFLTYFQNEAQLDKSGLPSDRFFAERPEGSVSTLKIQRTQQEDSAVYLCASSLGGELRYEQYFGPGTRLTVT.

The chain has TRBV27 and TRBJ1-5; 10 nucleotides agree with TRBD1. Trimming removed 6 bases from V and 3 bases from J; junction bases left unmatched: 8. The CDR3 totals 16 residues. Germline CDR1 is MNHEY and CDR2 is SMNVEV (reference sequence). CDR3 nucleotides: TGTGCCAGCAGGCCTGCCGGGACAGGGGACAATCAGCCCCAGCATTTT. Translating it yields CASRPAGTGDNQPQHF.

V is TRBV7-9 and J is TRBJ2-1; D uncertain. V dropped 1 base and J dropped 7 bases, with 11 bases sitting between them. This CDR3 has 14 amino acids. The germline V gene has CDR1 SEHNR and CDR2 FQNEAQ (reference sequence). CDR3 sequence reads: CASSLVLQNNEQFF. In DNA, the CDR3 is TGTGCCAGCAGCTTAGTGTTACAGAATAATGAGCAGTTCTTC.

This clonotype has just a few counts. The chain employs TRBV2 and TRBJ2-1; 9 positions agree with TRBD2. There are 14 residues in the CDR3. The V gene's germline CDR1 is SNHLY and CDR2 FYNNEI. J was trimmed by 2 bases and V by 5 bases; bases with no gene match: 1. The CDR3 region is CASSSGGPYNEQFF. The CDR3 DNA sequence: TGTGCCAGCAGTAGCGGGGGGCCCTACAATGAGCAGTTCTTC.

This clonotype has just a few counts. V gene TRBV4-1 combines with J gene TRBJ1-1; 7 nucleotides align to TRBD1. After removal of 2 bases from V and 0 bases from J, the junction contained 3 bases not matched to a gene. Per the germline V gene, CDR1 is MGHRA and CDR2 is YSYEKL. The CDR3 spans 15 residues. The CDR3 here is CASSQRQGLNTEAFF. The CDR3 DNA sequence: TGCGCCAGCAGCCAAAGACAGGGACTGAACACTGAAGCTTTCTTT.

At least ten counts were recorded for this clonotype. This rearrangement joins TRBV12-3 or TRBV12-4 to TRBJ1-5; no clear D. CDR3 length: 17 residues. V lost 6 bases and J 0 bases, leaving 18 bases between the germline ends. Here the CDR3 reads CASSAIRGANSNQPQHF. The CDR3 DNA reads as TGTGCCAGCAGCGCCATAAGAGGAGCAAATAGCAATCAGCCCCAGCATTTT.

The chain combines TRBV20-1 with TRBJ2-7; 10 nucleotides align to TRBD1. V lost 1 base, J lost 2 bases, and 8 bases stayed unmatched. The CDR3 covers 16 residues. Germline values: CDR1 DFQATT, CDR2 SNEGSKA (reference sequence). The CDR3 DNA sequence: TGCAGTGCTAGAGCACCGGGACAGGGGTCACCCTACGAGCAGTACTTC. It yields the protein CSARAPGQGSPYEQYF.